Reported below is one T cell receptor beta chain. It has no known antigen specificity. No much larger clone exists at a distance of one base, and base qualities are not known. The CDR3 regions of human TCRbeta chains were analyzed by immunosequencing. The paper's processing steps were these. TCRs in the repertoires were matched against a reference library of SARS-CoV-2-specific TCRs that had been generated with the MIRA antigen-specificity platform. Breadth was defined as the fraction of unique TCRs that were SARS-CoV-2-associated. Depth was defined as the fraction of total T cells that were SARS-CoV-2-associated. Using the MIRA data, every spike-specific TCR was mapped to the spike region that the TCR reacted to and assigned to either a CD4 or a CD8 class. Log10-transformed breadth and depth values were compared by one-way ANOVA with Sidak's multiple comparisons tests. What TCRdb holds here is the immuneACCESS table cut down to in-frame rearrangements. Part of the clones is not present; checked against another copy, under half of the missing clones reflect an unresolved V gene, and the others are unexplained. That table supplies the V and J calls and clone size; D and trimming were determined from the DNA. The sample table holds more than 85,000 clones, of which 87% were seen once. The ten largest clonotypes hold roughly 5.3% of the sample.

The label giving this sample's time point can be read as: baseline before first vaccination. Vaccinee samples came from UK trials COV001 and COV002, including a single-blind randomized controlled phase 2/3 trial of AZD1222 (ChAdOx1 nCoV-19) in healthy adults. For TCRbeta chain sequencing, PBMC samples were collected from trial participants at day 0 and at day 28 after the second dose. This entry belongs to a study of T cell responses to AZD1222 COVID-19 vaccine (dated by TCRdb to the early 2020s). Turning to the overall study: AZD1222 recipients whose second dose came at about 4 weeks and those whose second dose came at about 12 weeks were combined into one group, since spike-specific TCR depth and breadth did not differ between the two schedules. TCR sequencing covered over 230 trial participants: around 210 given two doses of AZD1222 and 26 given two doses of MenACWY control vaccine. Trial participants were enrolled into age subgroups of 18-55, 56-69 and 70-plus years, which contained around 150, 29 and 61 TCR-sequenced participants, respectively. Study-wide conclusions, independent of this receptor: Participants were mostly white British and included more females than males, and it was suggested by the authors that clonal diversity may have been underestimated. The whole spike protein was spanned by vaccine-associated CD4 TCRs, and dominant responses were seen in regions 160-218 and 743-854. In the small 56-69-year group, the increase in depth fell short of significance, most likely because of low power. Conclusions about previously exposed vaccinees were limited because only a handful of AZD1222 recipients were SARS-CoV-2 seropositive at baseline. After two AZD1222 doses, both the breadth and the depth of spike-specific TCRs were significantly higher than at day 0 and than in MenACWY recipients. Because no day 14 peak-response samples were available, the repertoires could be characterized only after the peak T cell response. Reportedly, almost half of the unique spike-specific TCRs recognized epitopes lying outside the regions that are mutated in the B.1.351 and B.1.1.7 variants.

CDR1 and CDR2 are read off the germline V gene (reference sequence) as MNHNY and SVGAGI. After removal of 6 bases from V and 8 bases from J, the junction retains 11 bases not matched to a gene. The cysteine opens and the phenylalanine closes a CDR3 of 15 amino acids. The read is trimmed to its CDR3 DNA, 45 bases read in frame from base 1. The source material was peripheral blood, sampled on day 0 of AZD1222 vaccination. The chain employs TRBV6-6 and TRBJ2-1, with 9 junctional bases fitting TRBD1. This TCR derives from an adult in good health. The nucleotide sequence reads TGTGCCAGCAGGCCGGGACAGGGTCTTCCCCATGAGCAGTTCTTC. Protein translation: CASRPGQGLPHEQFF.